Below, 20 T cell receptor beta chains from the same sample are listed, as sequenced in a study of cytomegalovirus exposure and HLA in healthy donors listed by TCRdb under 2017. The library came from the immunoSEQ multiplex PCR assay. For the multiplex PCR, a mixture combining 60 forward primers for TCR Vbeta segments and 13 reverse primers for TCR Jbeta segments was used. TCRdb took this table from immuneACCESS and kept in-frame rearrangements with V and J called. Such tables lack part of the clones; where checked against another copy, unresolved V genes explain under half of the gap, and the rest is unexplained. The table for this sample lists tens of thousands of clones; approximately 70% of them were counted only once. Around 1.9% of the sample is held by the ten biggest clonotypes. Input material: PBMCs. The receptors were gathered from a young man in good health and CMV-seronegative.

This rearrangement joins TRBV30 to TRBJ1-5; TRBD1 matches 7 bases. Germline V gene data show CDR1 as GTSNPN and CDR2 as SVGIG (reference sequence). The CDR3 has 17 amino acids. The ends lost 2 bases at V and 7 bases at J; junction bases unmatched: 17. In DNA, the CDR3 is TGTGCCTGGAGTATGGAATTCCGAGGGGTACAGGGGCAGCCCCAGCATTTT. It is translated as CAWSMEFRGVQGQPQHF.

The rearrangement joins TRBV7-9 to TRBJ1-2; D may be TRBD1 (5 bases). CDR1 is SEHNR, CDR2 FQNEAQ, per germline (reference sequence). The CDR3 is 16 amino acids. Deletions cut 3 bases from V and 6 bases from J, with 20 bases between. The CDR3 bases are TGTGCCAGCAGCTTCCTTCGGGACTCGTGGGAGGATGGCTACACCTTC. Translating gives CASSFLRDSWEDGYTF.

This clone was seen a handful of times. The chain employs TRBV28 and TRBJ1-5; D may be TRBD1 (5 bases). In germline, CDR1 is MDHEN, CDR2 SYDVKM. The V end was cut by 5 bases, the J end by 3 bases, with 11 bases between. The CDR3 is 14 residues long. CDR3 DNA sequence: TGTGCCAGCAGTAAAGGGGCGGACAATCAGCCCCAGCATTTT. Amino acid sequence: CASSKGADNQPQHF.

This clone came up a few times. J is TRBJ2-3 and V is TRBV6-1, with D possibly being TRBD1 (5 bases). Between the trimmed V and J ends, which lost 3 bases and 0 bases, there was a span of 10 bases. The germline V gene has CDR1 MNHNS and CDR2 SASEGT. The CDR3 consists of 15 residues. CDR3 DNA sequence: TGTGCCAGCAGTGATTGGGGCACCAGCACAGATACGCAGTATTTT. It codes for CASSDWGTSTDTQYF.

The CDR3 region has the DNA TGTGCCAGCAGCGTAAACACAGGGTCCACCGGGGAGCTGTTTTTT. It translates to CASSVNTGSTGELFF. The V call is TRBV9, the J call TRBJ2-2, with D possibly matching TRBD1 (6 bases). V was trimmed by 1 base and J by 4 bases, leaving 11 bases between them. Germline loops: CDR1 SGDLS, CDR2 YYNGEE. This CDR3 contains 15 residues.

V is TRBV7-9 and J is TRBJ2-6, with no clear D. Germline lookup yields CDR1 SEHNR and CDR2 FQNEAQ (reference sequence). This CDR3 spans 15 amino acids. V lost 1 base, J lost 4 bases, and 8 bases lay in between. CDR3 residues: CASSLVLPGANVLTF. Written as DNA, the CDR3 is TGTGCCAGCAGCTTAGTCCTCCCCGGGGCCAACGTCCTGACTTTC.

CDR3 residues: CASSQDQGAWDNQPQHF. Written as DNA, the CDR3 is TGCGCCAGCAGCCAAGATCAGGGGGCGTGGGACAATCAGCCCCAGCATTTT. The V gene is TRBV4-1, the J gene TRBJ1-5; 8 bases line up with TRBD1. Germline V gene lookup returns CDR1 MGHRA and CDR2 YSYEKL. The CDR3 is 17 amino acids. V shed 0 bases and J 3 bases; nucleotides not matched to a gene: 7.

The J gene is TRBJ2-7, the V gene TRBV10-1, with D possibly matching TRBD2 (5 bases). The CDR3 extends over 12 amino acids. Germline V gene sequence: CDR1 WNHNN, CDR2 SYGVQD (reference sequence). V gave up 5 bases and J gave up 6 bases, with 11 bases separating them. CDR3 loop: CASSRGSAEQYF. The CDR3 DNA reads TGCGCCAGCAGTCGCGGGTCCGCCGAGCAGTACTTC.

This clone was found once. The rearrangement joins TRBV13 to TRBJ1-6; tentative D call: TRBD1 (5 bases). Trimming cost V 0 bases and J 10 bases, with 16 bases left between them. Germline assignment: CDR1 PRHDT and CDR2 FYEKMQ (reference sequence). The CDR3 is made up of 16 amino acids. CDR3 residues: CASSLGGGTVWSPLHF. For the CDR3, the DNA is TGTGCCAGCAGCTTAGGGGGAGGGACGGTTTGGTCACCCCTCCACTTT.

The chain has TRBV7-9 and TRBJ2-3; TRBD2 is a possible D gene (6 bases). The CDR3 runs to 15 residues. The germline V gene encodes CDR1 SEHNR and CDR2 FQNEAQ (reference sequence). V gave up 1 base and J gave up 2 bases, with 10 bases separating them. CDR3 protein: CASSLVADLTDTQYF. The CDR3 bases are TGTGCCAGCAGCTTAGTAGCGGACCTCACAGATACGCAGTATTTT.

The chain uses TRBV5-1 and TRBJ1-1; a weak D match, TRBD1 (5 bases). The V end was cut by 0 bases, the J end by 0 bases, with 6 bases between. The germline V gene encodes CDR1 SGHRS and CDR2 YFSETQ. The CDR3 is 14 amino acids. The CDR3 DNA follows: TGCGCCAGCAGCTTGGGACAGATGAACACTGAAGCTTTCTTT. Protein sequence: CASSLGQMNTEAFF.

In its sample, this clone was seen a few times. V gene TRBV16 combines with J gene TRBJ2-7; 9 positions agree with TRBD1. This CDR3 comprises 14 residues. After removal of 3 bases from V and 2 bases from J, the junction contained 2 bases not matched to a gene. Germline V gene lookup returns CDR1 KGHSY and CDR2 FQNENV. The CDR3 sequence: CASSQDRGAYEQYF. The DNA for the CDR3 is TGTGCCAGCAGCCAGGACAGGGGTGCCTACGAGCAGTACTTC.

This clone was detected a few times. The chain recombines TRBV6-1 with TRBJ1-2, with 11 bases that match TRBD1. The CDR3 has 14 amino acids. The V gene end was trimmed by 8 bases and the J gene end by 7 bases; junction bases not matched to a gene: 9. Germline CDR1 and CDR2: MNHNS and SASEGT. CDR3 in DNA: TGTGCCAGCGATCCGGACAGGGGGCTTCGTGGCTACACCTTC. It specifies CASDPDRGLRGYTF.

This chain joins TRBV6-4 and TRBJ2-2; TRBD2 matches 10 bases. Per the germline V gene, CDR1 is MRHNA and CDR2 is SNTAGT. CDR3 length: 16 amino acids. Losses at the gene ends were 6 bases for V and 4 bases for J; bases not matched to a gene: 8. The CDR3, as DNA: TGTGCCAGCAGAACCGAAGCGGGAGGGACCACCGGGGAGCTGTTTTTT. Its translation: CASRTEAGGTTGELFF.

This sequence joins TRBV5-1 and TRBJ1-1; TRBD1 agrees at 7 bases. After removal of 0 bases from V and 6 bases from J, the junction contained 5 bases not matched to a gene. The CDR3 is 14 residues long. The V gene's germline CDR1 is SGHRS and CDR2 YFSETQ. The CDR3 DNA sequence: TGCGCCAGCAGCTTGGAGACAGGGTGGGCTGAAGCTTTCTTT. It translates to CASSLETGWAEAFF.

The rearrangement links TRBV4-2 to TRBJ2-5; TRBD1 is a possible D gene (5 bases). From germline, CDR1 is LGHNA and CDR2 YNFKEQ. Trimming removed 5 bases at V and 4 bases at J, with 11 bases between. The CDR3 contains 13 residues. The CDR3 here is CASSTRRGETQYF. The CDR3 DNA sequence: TGTGCCAGCAGCACCAGAAGGGGAGAGACCCAGTACTTC.

As concerns this clone: The same CDR3 arises from other DNA sequences in this sample as well. The gene calls are TRBV7-6 and TRBJ2-2; no reliable D call. Germline-derived CDR1 and CDR2 are SGHVS and FNYEAQ. V was clipped by 5 bases and J by 2 bases, with 9 bases between them. CDR3 size: 14 residues. CDR3 in DNA: TGTGCCAGCAGCCGGGTCCTCAACACCGGGGAGCTGTTTTTT. This gives the protein CASSRVLNTGELFF.

Points on this clone: The junction departs from the called germline gene at one end, perhaps through a read error. Within the sample, other DNA sequences also encode this same CDR3. J is TRBJ2-1 and V is TRBV4-2; 9 bases are shared with TRBD2. Germline assignment: CDR1 LGHNA and CDR2 YNFKEQ. The CDR3 has 16 residues. CDR3 sequence (DNA): TGTGCCAGCAGTCAAGTAGCTGGTAGCGGGAGCAATGAGCAGTTCTTC. This translates into CASSQVAGSGSNEQFF.

The chain joins TRBV2 to TRBJ2-1, with 10 nucleotides matching TRBD2. V was clipped by 6 bases and J by 4 bases; unmatched bases: 6. Germline lookup yields CDR1 SNHLY and CDR2 FYNNEI. The CDR3 is 15 amino acids. The CDR3 reads CASRPSGGLYNEQFF. In nucleotides, the CDR3 is TGTGCCAGCAGACCTAGCGGGGGACTATACAATGAGCAGTTCTTC.

This chain connects TRBV28 to TRBJ2-7; D gene unclear. V was cut by 7 bases and J by 3 bases, with 10 bases left in between. The CDR3 is 12 amino acids. The germline V gene has CDR1 MDHEN and CDR2 SYDVKM. The CDR3 is CASISDLYEQYF. CDR3 DNA: TGTGCCAGCATAAGCGATCTCTACGAGCAGTACTTC.